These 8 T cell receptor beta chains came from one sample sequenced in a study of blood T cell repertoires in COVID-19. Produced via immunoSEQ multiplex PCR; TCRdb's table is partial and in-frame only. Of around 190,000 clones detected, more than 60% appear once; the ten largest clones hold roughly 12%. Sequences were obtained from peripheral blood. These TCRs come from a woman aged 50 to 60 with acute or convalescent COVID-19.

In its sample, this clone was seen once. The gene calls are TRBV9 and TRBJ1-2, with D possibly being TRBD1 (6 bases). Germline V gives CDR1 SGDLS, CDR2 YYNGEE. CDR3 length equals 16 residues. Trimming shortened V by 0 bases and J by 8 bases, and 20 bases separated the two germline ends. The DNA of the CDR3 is TGTGCCAGCAGCGTAGCACAGGGCCCAGAGAAGGGCGGCTACACCTTC. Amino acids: CASSVAQGPEKGGYTF.

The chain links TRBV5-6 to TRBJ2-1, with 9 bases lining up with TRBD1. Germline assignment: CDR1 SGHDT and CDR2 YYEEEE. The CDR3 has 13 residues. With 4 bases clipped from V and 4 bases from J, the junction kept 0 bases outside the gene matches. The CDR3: CASSGTGYNEQFF. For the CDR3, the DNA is TGTGCCAGCAGCGGGACAGGGTACAATGAGCAGTTCTTC.

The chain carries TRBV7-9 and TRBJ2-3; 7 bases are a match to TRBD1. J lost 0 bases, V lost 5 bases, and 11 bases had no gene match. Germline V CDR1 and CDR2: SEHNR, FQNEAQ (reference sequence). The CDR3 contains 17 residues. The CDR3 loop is CASSQRGQSFSTDTQYF. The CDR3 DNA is TGTGCCAGCAGCCAGAGGGGACAGTCCTTCAGCACAGATACGCAGTATTTT.

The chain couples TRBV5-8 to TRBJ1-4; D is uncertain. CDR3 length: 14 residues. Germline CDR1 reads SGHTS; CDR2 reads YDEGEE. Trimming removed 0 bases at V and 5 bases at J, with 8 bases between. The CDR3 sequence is CASSLVAVNEKLFF. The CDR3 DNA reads TGTGCCAGCAGCTTGGTAGCAGTAAATGAAAAACTGTTTTTT.

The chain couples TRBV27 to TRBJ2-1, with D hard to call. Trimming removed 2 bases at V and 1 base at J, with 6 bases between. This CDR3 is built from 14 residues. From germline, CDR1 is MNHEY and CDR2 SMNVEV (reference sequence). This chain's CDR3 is CASSLGRSYNEQFF. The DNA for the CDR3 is TGTGCCAGCAGTTTAGGCAGGTCCTACAATGAGCAGTTCTTC.

The CDR3 region is CSALRSTEAFF. The CDR3, as DNA: TGCAGCGCGCTTCGAAGCACTGAAGCTTTCTTT. V and J are TRBV20-1 and TRBJ1-1; D uncertain. The CDR3 is 11 amino acids. Germline loops: CDR1 DFQATT, CDR2 SNEGSKA (reference sequence).

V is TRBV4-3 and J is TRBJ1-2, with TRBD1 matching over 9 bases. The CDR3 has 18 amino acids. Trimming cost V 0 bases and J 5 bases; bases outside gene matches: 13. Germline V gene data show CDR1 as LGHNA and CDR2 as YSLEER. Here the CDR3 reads CASSQEPGQGWGSYGYTF. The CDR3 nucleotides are TGCGCCAGCAGCCAAGAGCCGGGACAGGGTTGGGGGTCATATGGCTACACCTTC.

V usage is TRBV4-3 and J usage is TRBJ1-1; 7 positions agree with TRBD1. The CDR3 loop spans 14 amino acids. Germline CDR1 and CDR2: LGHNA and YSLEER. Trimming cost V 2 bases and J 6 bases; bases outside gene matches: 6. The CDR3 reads CASSQRGGAAEAFF. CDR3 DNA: TGCGCCAGCAGCCAACGAGGGGGCGCGGCTGAAGCTTTCTTT.